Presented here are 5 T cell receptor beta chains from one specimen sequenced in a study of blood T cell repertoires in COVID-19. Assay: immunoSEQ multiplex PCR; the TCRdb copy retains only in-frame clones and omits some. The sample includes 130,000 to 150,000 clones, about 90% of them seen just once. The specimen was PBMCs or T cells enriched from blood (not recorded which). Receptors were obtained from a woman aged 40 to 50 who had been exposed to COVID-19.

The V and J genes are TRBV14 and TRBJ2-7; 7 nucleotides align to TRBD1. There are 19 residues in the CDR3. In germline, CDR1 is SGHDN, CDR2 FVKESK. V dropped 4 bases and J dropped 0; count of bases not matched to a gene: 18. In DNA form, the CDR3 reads TGTGCCAGCAGCCCAGCGAGGGGACAGAGTACAACGAGCTCCTACGAGCAGTACTTC. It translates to CASSPARGQSTTSSYEQYF.

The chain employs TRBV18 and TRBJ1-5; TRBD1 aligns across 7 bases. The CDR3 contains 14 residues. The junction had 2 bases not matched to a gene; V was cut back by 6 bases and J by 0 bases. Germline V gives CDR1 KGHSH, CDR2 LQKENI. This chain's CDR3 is CASSTGASNQPQHF. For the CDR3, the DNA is TGTGCCAGCTCCACAGGGGCTAGCAATCAGCCCCAGCATTTT. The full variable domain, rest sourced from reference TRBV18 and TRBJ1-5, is NAGVMQNPRHLVRRRGQEARLRCSPMKGHSHVYWYRQLPEEGLKFMVYLQKENIIDESGMPKERFSAEFPKEGPSILRIQQVVRGDSAAYFCASSTGASNQPQHFGDGTRLSIL.

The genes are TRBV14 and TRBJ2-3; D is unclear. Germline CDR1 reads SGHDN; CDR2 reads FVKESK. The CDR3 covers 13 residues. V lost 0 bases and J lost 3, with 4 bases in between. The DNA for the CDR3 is TGTGCCAGCAGCCAAGACATTACAGATACGCAGTATTTT. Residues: CASSQDITDTQYF. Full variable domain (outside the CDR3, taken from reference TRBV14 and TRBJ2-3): EAGVTQFPSHSVIEKGQTVTLRCDPISGHDNLYWYRRVMGKEIKFLLHFVKESKQDESGMPNNRFLAERTGGTYSTLKVQPAELEDSGVYFCASSQDITDTQYFGPGTRLTVL.

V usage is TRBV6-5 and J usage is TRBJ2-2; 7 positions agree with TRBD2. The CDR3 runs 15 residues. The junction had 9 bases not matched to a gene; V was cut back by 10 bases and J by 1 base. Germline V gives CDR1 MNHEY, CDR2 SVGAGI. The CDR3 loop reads CATRRDYQNTGELFF. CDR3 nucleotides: TGTGCCACCCGCCGGGACTATCAGAACACCGGGGAGCTGTTTTTT.

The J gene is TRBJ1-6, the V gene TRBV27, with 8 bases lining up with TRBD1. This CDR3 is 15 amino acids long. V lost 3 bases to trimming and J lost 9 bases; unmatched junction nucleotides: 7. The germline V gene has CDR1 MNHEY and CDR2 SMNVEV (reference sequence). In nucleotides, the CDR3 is TGTGCCAGCAGTTTTACCCGGGACAGGACTTCACCCCTCCACTTT. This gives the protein CASSFTRDRTSPLHF.